What follows are 30 T cell receptor beta chains derived from one specimen sequenced in a study of beta chain features in type 1 diabetes. Study observations and caveats: There was a moderate but significant shortening of TCRB CDR3s in all four CD4+ subsets of Type 1 diabetes patients.

For these receptors, no antigen is known. Every isolated RNA sample was fully reverse transcribed, so sequencing captured expressed TCRB transcripts. Clones were sequenced by immunoSEQ multiplex PCR, and TCRdb holds only the in-frame ones, with some missing. The sample has approximately 250,000 clones; 16% are singletons. Sequenced: naive CD4+ T cells from blood. These receptors were collected from a young man with type 1 diabetes.

V and J are TRBV27 and TRBJ2-2, with 8 bases matching TRBD1. V was clipped by 6 bases and J by 1 base; unmatched bases: 7. In germline, CDR1 is MNHEY, CDR2 SMNVEV (reference sequence). The CDR3 length is 16 residues. The CDR3 loop reads CASSPGQGLNTGELFF. The CDR3 region has the DNA TGTGCCAGCAGCCCAGGACAGGGATTGAACACCGGGGAGCTGTTTTTT.

The CDR3 coding sequence is TGTGCCAGCAGAGATGTGTCGGGGAGCTCCTACAATGAGCAGTTCTTC. Translation gives CASRDVSGSSYNEQFF. This sequence joins TRBV25-1 and TRBJ2-1; tentatively, D is TRBD2 (5 bases). The V gene's germline CDR1 is MGHDK and CDR2 SYGVNS. This CDR3 spans 16 amino acids. Trimming took off 6 bases at V and 0 bases at J, with 15 bases between the two ends.

This clone appeared a few times. The CDR3 region has the DNA TGTGCCAGCGAATTGAGGCCCACAGATACGCAGTATTTT. It encodes CASELRPTDTQYF. V usage is TRBV7-9 and J usage is TRBJ2-3; D ambiguous. The V gene lost 8 bases and the J gene lost 2 bases, with 11 bases spanning the gap. Germline values: CDR1 SEHNR, CDR2 FQNEAQ (reference sequence). CDR3 length equals 13 residues.

Written as DNA, the CDR3 is TGTGCCAGCAGCCAAGGACAGGGTAACGGAGAGACCCAGTACTTC. Protein product: CASSQGQGNGETQYF. This sequence joins TRBV14 and TRBJ2-5; 7 nucleotides agree with TRBD1. CDR3 size: 15 residues. After removal of 1 base from V and 4 bases from J, the junction contained 6 bases not matched to a gene. Germline CDR1 is SGHDN and CDR2 is FVKESK.

This clone was detected only a few times. This chain links TRBV4-1 with TRBJ2-6, with D uncertain. This CDR3 spans 14 amino acids. V lost 4 bases and J 2 bases, leaving 6 bases between the germline ends. The germline CDR1 and CDR2 sequences are MGHRA and YSYEKL. In DNA form, the CDR3 reads TGCGCCAGCAGCCTTGTCCCTGGGGCCAACGTCCTGACTTTC. Residues: CASSLVPGANVLTF.

This chain connects TRBV5-6 to TRBJ2-3; D gene ambiguous. CDR1 and CDR2 (germline): SGHDT, YYEEEE. The V and J ends lost 0 bases and 4 bases respectively, with 6 bases between them. This CDR3 has 13 amino acids. CDR3 sequence: CASSLVRADTQYF. CDR3 nucleotide sequence: TGTGCCAGCAGCTTGGTGAGAGCAGATACGCAGTATTTT.

The chain carries TRBV18 and TRBJ2-7; 11 bases fit TRBD2. Germline V CDR1 and CDR2: KGHSH, LQKENI. With 5 bases clipped from V and 5 bases from J, the junction kept 14 bases outside the gene matches. The CDR3 extends over 17 amino acids. The CDR3 region has the DNA TGTGCCAGCTCAGAGGATACTGGGACTAGCGGCCACGACGAGCAGTACTTC. It specifies CASSEDTGTSGHDEQYF. The full variable domain, rest sourced from reference TRBV18 and TRBJ2-7, is NAGVMQNPRHLVRRRGQEARLRCSPMKGHSHVYWYRQLPEEGLKFMVYLQKENIIDESGMPKERFSAEFPKEGPSILRIQQVVRGDSAAYFCASSEDTGTSGHDEQYFGPGTRLTVT.

V and J are TRBV7-9 and TRBJ2-3, with D perhaps TRBD1 or TRBD2 (5 bases each). There are 15 residues in the CDR3. The germline V gene encodes CDR1 SEHNR and CDR2 FQNEAQ (reference sequence). The ends were cut back, 2 bases at V and 2 bases at J, with 11 bases in the middle. The CDR3 sequence: CASSLPGPPTDTQYF. In DNA, the CDR3 is TGTGCCAGCAGCTTACCGGGACCACCCACAGATACGCAGTATTTT.

This clone turned up a few times. CDR3 DNA sequence: TGCAGCGCTGGTTGGGGACAGGGAACAGATACGCAGTATTTT. Protein sequence: CSAGWGQGTDTQYF. The gene calls are TRBV29-1 and TRBJ2-3, with 9 nucleotides matching TRBD1. This CDR3 contains 14 residues. Germline CDR1 and CDR2: SQVTM and ANQGSEA. Germline trimming cut 7 bases from V and 3 bases from J; bases unmatched to any gene: 8.

This clone was found a few times. This chain uses TRBV25-1 with TRBJ2-7, with a possible D match to TRBD2 (5 bases). The CDR3 loop spans 16 amino acids. The V end lost 5 bases, the J end lost 5 bases, and 22 bases lay between the germline ends. Germline V gives CDR1 MGHDK, CDR2 SYGVNS. In DNA form, the CDR3 reads TGTGCCAGCAGTCTCCCGGAGGCTGGGGTTCGCGACGAGCAGTACTTC. The encoded protein is CASSLPEAGVRDEQYF.

The chain recombines TRBV4-1 with TRBJ2-7; D unresolved. The germline V gene encodes CDR1 MGHRA and CDR2 YSYEKL. The germline V and J ends were trimmed by 0 bases and 5 bases, with 14 bases remaining between them. The CDR3 runs 15 residues. The CDR3 region is CASSQDNTFSNEQYF. As DNA, the CDR3 is TGCGCCAGCAGCCAAGATAATACTTTTTCCAACGAGCAGTACTTC.

In its sample, this clone was seen a few times. V is TRBV18 and J is TRBJ2-1; 7 bases are shared with TRBD1. The CDR3 extends over 16 amino acids. V trimming: 3 bases; J trimming: 2 bases; junction bases outside the gene matches: 7. The V gene's germline CDR1 is KGHSH and CDR2 LQKENI. In nucleotides, the CDR3 is TGTGCCAGCTCACCCATGGGTCAGGGGGCCTACAATGAGCAGTTCTTC. Translated, it gives CASSPMGQGAYNEQFF.

The rearrangement links TRBV29-1 to TRBJ2-2; 8 nucleotides line up with TRBD2. With V trimmed by 7 bases and J by 3 bases, 7 bases remained unmatched. From germline, CDR1 is SQVTM and CDR2 ANQGSEA. This CDR3 comprises 14 residues. The CDR3 loop is CSASAGEYTGELFF. The CDR3 coding sequence is TGCAGCGCCTCAGCGGGAGAGTACACCGGGGAGCTGTTTTTT.

Comments on this clone: This sample also contains other DNA sequences that code for the same CDR3. The CDR3 here is CASSSGLAGADEQFF. In DNA form, the CDR3 reads TGTGCCAGCAGCTCAGGACTAGCGGGAGCCGATGAGCAGTTCTTC. The chain uses TRBV7-2 and TRBJ2-1, with 13 bases identical to TRBD2. V shed 4 bases and J 8 bases; nucleotides not matched to a gene: 5. The germline CDR1 and CDR2 sequences are SGHTA and FQGNSA. This CDR3 is 15 amino acids long. The variable domain in full, completed from reference TRBV7-2 and TRBJ2-1, reads GAGVSQSPSNKVTEKGKDVELRCDPISGHTALYWYRQSLGQGLEFLIYFQGNSAPDKSGLPSDRFSAERTGGSVSTLTIQRTQQEDSAVYLCASSSGLAGADEQFFGPGTRLTVL.

This clone was seen only a few times. This sequence joins TRBV30 and TRBJ2-3; TRBD2 agrees at 13 bases. The length of the CDR3 is 18 residues. Trimming cost V 3 bases and J 0 bases; bases outside gene matches: 9. Germline V lookup: CDR1 GTSNPN, CDR2 SVGIG (reference sequence). The CDR3 region is CAWSLGLAGPTSTDTQYF. In DNA form, the CDR3 reads TGTGCCTGGAGCTTGGGACTAGCGGGGCCTACCAGCACAGATACGCAGTATTTT.

This rearrangement joins TRBV7-2 to TRBJ2-3; 13 bases are a match to TRBD2. The germline gives CDR1 SGHTA, CDR2 FQGNSA. The J segment lost 4 bases and the V segment lost 0 bases, leaving 7 bases of the junction unmatched. CDR3 length equals 18 residues. CDR3 in amino acids: CASSLAQTSGRRADTQYF. The CDR3 DNA sequence: TGTGCCAGCAGCTTAGCGCAGACTAGCGGGAGGAGGGCAGATACGCAGTATTTT.

This clone was detected once. The chain links TRBV18 to TRBJ1-2; D gene uncertain. This CDR3 is built from 13 residues. V was clipped by 4 bases and J by 6 bases, with 12 bases between them. Germline V lookup: CDR1 KGHSH, CDR2 LQKENI. CDR3 loop: CASSLGAGNGYTF. The CDR3 nucleotides are TGTGCCAGCTCACTAGGCGCAGGTAATGGCTACACCTTC.

This clone was observed a few times. The chain joins TRBV2 to TRBJ2-2; TRBD2 agrees at 12 bases. Germline CDR1 reads SNHLY; CDR2 reads FYNNEI. The CDR3 consists of 13 residues. V was clipped by 8 bases and J by 5 bases; unmatched bases: 0. The CDR3 protein is CASGTSGTGELFF. The CDR3 DNA reads TGTGCCAGCGGGACTAGCGGGACCGGGGAGCTGTTTTTT.

The chain uses TRBV28 and TRBJ1-2; D ambiguous. The V gene's germline CDR1 is MDHEN and CDR2 SYDVKM. The V end lost 5 bases, the J end lost 4 bases, and 14 bases lay between the germline ends. The CDR3 is 14 residues long. CDR3 in DNA: TGTGCCAGCAGTGCTGCCGAGGGTGCCTATGGCTACACCTTC. Amino acids: CASSAAEGAYGYTF.

This clone showed up just a few times. The chain joins TRBV29-1 to TRBJ2-5; D may be TRBD2 (6 bases). The CDR3 extends over 16 amino acids. Germline-derived CDR1 and CDR2 are SQVTM and ANQGSEA. V gave up 7 bases and J gave up 1 base, with 22 bases separating them. The CDR3 nucleotides are TGCAGCGCTACCAAGTACATGAGGGACTTCCAAGAGACCCAGTACTTC. It encodes CSATKYMRDFQETQYF.

The J gene is TRBJ1-1, the V gene TRBV30; a possible D gene is TRBD1 (6 bases). The CDR3 is 13 amino acids. Trimming left V 0 bases short and J 9 bases short, with 14 bases between. Germline assignment: CDR1 GTSNPN and CDR2 SVGIG (reference sequence). The CDR3 here is CAWSVRWGAKAFF. The CDR3 nucleotides read TGTGCCTGGAGTGTAAGGTGGGGGGCAAAAGCTTTCTTT.

This clone occurred a few times. This sequence joins TRBV6-5 and TRBJ2-7, with 8 bases fitting TRBD1. V lost 6 bases, J lost 5 bases, and 9 bases stayed unmatched. CDR1 MNHEY and CDR2 SVGAGI come from the germline V gene. The CDR3 is 14 residues long. Here the CDR3 DNA reads TGTGCCAGCAGCCTCGACAGGGGTCGGCACGAGCAGTACTTC. Translation: CASSLDRGRHEQYF.

The chain couples TRBV6-4 to TRBJ2-3; 7 bases are shared with TRBD2. Germline V gene lookup returns CDR1 MRHNA and CDR2 SNTAGT. Trimming took 4 bases from V and 0 from J; bases not matched to a gene: 1. This CDR3 is built from 14 residues. CDR3 protein: CASSVSGSTDTQYF. The CDR3 DNA reads as TGTGCCAGCAGTGTTAGCGGGAGCACAGATACGCAGTATTTT.

This chain joins TRBV28 and TRBJ2-7; possibly TRBD2 for D (6 bases). Germline assignment: CDR1 MDHEN and CDR2 SYDVKM. The ends were cut back, 3 bases at V and 0 bases at J, with 15 bases in the middle. This CDR3 comprises 16 residues. CDR3 in DNA: TGTGCCAGCAGTTTGGTACGGAGGGAAAGCTCCTACGAGCAGTACTTC. Translation: CASSLVRRESSYEQYF.

The rearrangement links TRBV27 to TRBJ2-1; 12 bases are shared with TRBD2. With 2 bases clipped from V and 5 bases from J, the junction kept 7 bases outside the gene matches. This CDR3 region has 17 residues. Germline V gene data show CDR1 as MNHEY and CDR2 as SMNVEV (reference sequence). The CDR3 is CASSLGTSGSLNNEQFF. CDR3 DNA: TGTGCCAGCAGTTTAGGGACTAGCGGGTCCCTTAACAATGAGCAGTTCTTC.

This clone was seen a few times. The chain has TRBV29-1 and TRBJ2-1; D ambiguous. This CDR3 has 12 residues. Germline values: CDR1 SQVTM, CDR2 ANQGSEA. V was clipped by 5 bases and J by 7 bases, with 12 bases between them. The CDR3 loop is CSVSGVGNEQFF. The CDR3 nucleotides are TGCAGCGTTTCTGGGGTTGGTAATGAGCAGTTCTTC.

This chain connects TRBV7-2 to TRBJ2-5; 10 bases are shared with TRBD2. This CDR3 has 16 residues. V lost 5 bases to trimming and J lost 2 bases; unmatched junction nucleotides: 8. In germline, CDR1 is SGHTA, CDR2 FQGNSA. This chain's CDR3 is CASSPWSSGRQETQYF. In DNA, the CDR3 is TGTGCCAGCAGCCCGTGGAGTAGCGGGAGGCAAGAGACCCAGTACTTC.

The J gene is TRBJ2-7, the V gene TRBV6-5; 7 nucleotides align to TRBD1. V was clipped by 6 bases and J by 4 bases; unmatched bases: 3. This CDR3 contains 12 residues. CDR1 and CDR2 from the germline V gene are MNHEY and SVGAGI. CDR3 residues: CASRSTGYEQYF. CDR3 DNA sequence: TGTGCCAGCAGATCGACAGGGTACGAGCAGTACTTC.

This clone was observed a few times. This chain joins TRBV29-1 and TRBJ2-1, with D maybe TRBD2 (6 bases). V lost 4 bases and J 6 bases, leaving 25 bases between the germline ends. This CDR3 spans 17 amino acids. CDR1 SQVTM and CDR2 ANQGSEA come from the germline V gene. CDR3 protein: CSVVGRLTGSYLNEQFF. In nucleotides, the CDR3 is TGCAGCGTTGTAGGGCGCTTAACCGGGAGCTACCTCAATGAGCAGTTCTTC.

The rearrangement joins TRBV10-3 to TRBJ1-1; unclear D gene. The CDR3 has 12 amino acids. Germline CDR1 is ENHRY and CDR2 is SYGVKD. V gave up 4 bases and J gave up 4 bases, with 7 bases separating them. This CDR3 reads CAISGAGTEAFF. The CDR3 DNA sequence: TGTGCCATCAGTGGCGCGGGCACTGAAGCTTTCTTT.